These 27 T cell receptor beta chains originate from one sample sequenced in a study of vaccination and CD4 T cells after COVID-19. Each CDR3 protein gets one entry after TCRdb re-called the PCR reads with MiXCR. The table has over 15,000 distinct CDR3 sequences, less than 70% seen once. This sample comprised CD4+ T cells from blood, obtained after SARS-CoV-2 vaccination. The source of these receptors is a human donor who had recovered from COVID-19.

V usage is TRBV4-1 and J usage is TRBJ2-1; D may be TRBD1 or TRBD2 (5 bases each). V lost 3 bases and J lost 7, with 19 bases in between. Germline V gene sequence: CDR1 MGHRA, CDR2 YSYEKL. CDR3 length: 16 residues. DNA for the CDR3: TGCGCCAGCAGCCAGAGGGCCCCTACCAAGGGGAATGAGCAGTTCTTC. It translates to CASSQRAPTKGNEQFF.

The rearrangement links TRBV7-2 to TRBJ2-3; TRBD1 aligns across 9 bases. CDR3 length: 14 residues. The V gene's germline CDR1 is SGHTA and CDR2 FQGNSA. The trim removed 5 bases at V and 4 bases at J, leaving 4 bases unmatched. The CDR3 reads CASSPGQGSDTQYF. As DNA, the CDR3 is TGTGCCAGCAGCCCCGGACAGGGGTCAGATACGCAGTATTTT.

This chain uses TRBV20-1 with TRBJ1-4; 10 nucleotides match TRBD1. The CDR3 has 19 amino acids. CDR1 is DFQATT, CDR2 SNEGSKA, per germline (reference sequence). V dropped 0 bases and J dropped 8; count of bases not matched to a gene: 18. The CDR3 DNA reads as TGCAGTGCTAGAGATCAAGGCGGGACAGGGGCCGGGGCACGAGAAAAACTGTTTTTT. Protein product: CSARDQGGTGAGAREKLFF.

The chain recombines TRBV5-4 with TRBJ2-7; D is uncertain. CDR1 is SGHNT and CDR2 is YYREEE in the germline V gene (reference sequence). The CDR3 is 14 residues long. Trimming left V 4 bases short and J 6 bases short, with 17 bases between. For the CDR3, the DNA is TGTGCCAGCAGCCCTTCTGACGGACCGGTCGAGCAGTACTTC. This gives the protein CASSPSDGPVEQYF.

The chain employs TRBV30 and TRBJ1-1, with TRBD1 matching 7 bases. Germline V gene lookup returns CDR1 GTSNPN and CDR2 SVGIG (reference sequence). The CDR3 loop spans 14 amino acids. The V gene end was trimmed by 1 base and the J gene end by 1 base; junction bases not matched to a gene: 3. DNA for the CDR3: TGTGCCTGGAGTGCTTGGGACAGGAACACTGAAGCTTTCTTT. It yields the protein CAWSAWDRNTEAFF.

The rearrangement uses TRBV18 and TRBJ2-3; 7 bases map to TRBD1. Losses at the gene ends were 5 bases for V and 0 bases for J; bases not matched to a gene: 2. Looked up from germline, CDR1 is KGHSH and CDR2 is LQKENI. The length of the CDR3 is 14 residues. The CDR3 nucleotides read TGTGCCAGCTCAGCGACAGGGAGCACAGATACGCAGTATTTT. As protein: CASSATGSTDTQYF. Based on the CDR3 plus reference TRBV18 and TRBJ2-3, the full variable domain is NAGVMQNPRHLVRRRGQEARLRCSPMKGHSHVYWYRQLPEEGLKFMVYLQKENIIDESGMPKERFSAEFPKEGPSILRIQQVVRGDSAAYFCASSATGSTDTQYFGPGTRLTVL.

The J gene is TRBJ2-5, the V gene TRBV20-1, with 7 bases identical to TRBD2. The J segment lost 5 bases and the V segment lost 3 bases, leaving 6 bases of the junction unmatched. Germline CDR1 is DFQATT and CDR2 is SNEGSKA (reference sequence). CDR3 length equals 13 residues. The CDR3 here is CSARAGVPETQYF. In DNA, the CDR3 is TGCAGTGCTAGGGCGGGAGTCCCGGAGACCCAGTACTTC.

Only a few counts were recorded for this clonotype. The chain uses TRBV6-2 or TRBV6-3 and TRBJ2-7, with a weak D call TRBD1 (5 bases). Germline V gene data show CDR1 as MNHEY and CDR2 as SVGEGT. V was clipped by 2 bases and J by 5 bases, with 16 bases between them. The CDR3 has 15 residues. The CDR3 spells CASSYSSRVLDEQYF. The CDR3 coding sequence is TGTGCCAGCAGTTACAGTTCCAGGGTCCTCGACGAGCAGTACTTC.

This sequence joins TRBV27 and TRBJ2-5; 10 positions match TRBD1. The V gene's germline CDR1 is MNHEY and CDR2 SMNVEV (reference sequence). Trimming removed 6 bases from V and 4 bases from J; junction bases left unmatched: 5. This CDR3 has 14 residues. The CDR3 loop is CASRRQGALETQYF. As DNA, the CDR3 is TGTGCCAGCAGACGACAGGGGGCTTTAGAGACCCAGTACTTC.

The chain joins TRBV19 to TRBJ1-1; 9 positions match TRBD1. The CDR3 has 13 residues. Germline CDR1 reads LNHDA; CDR2 reads SQIVND (reference sequence). The ends lost 10 bases at V and 2 bases at J; junction bases unmatched: 5. The CDR3 loop is CATEGQGNTEAFF. The CDR3 DNA reads TGTGCCACCGAGGGACAGGGAAACACTGAAGCTTTCTTT.

The chain combines TRBV7-6 with TRBJ1-1; D is ambiguous. The CDR3 is 12 residues long. CDR1 and CDR2 from the germline V gene are SGHVS and FNYEAQ. V lost 2 bases and J lost 4, with 5 bases in between. The CDR3 nucleotides read TGTGCCAGCAGCTTAACCGGCACTGAAGCTTTCTTT. Protein product: CASSLTGTEAFF.

This clonotype has only a few counts. The rearrangement joins TRBV5-1 to TRBJ1-5; TRBD1 matches at 8 bases. The germline V gene encodes CDR1 SGHRS and CDR2 YFSETQ. The ends lost 2 bases at V and 5 bases at J; junction bases unmatched: 6. The CDR3 is 15 residues long. CDR3 loop: CASSLWTGRDQPQHF. Written as DNA, the CDR3 is TGCGCCAGCAGCTTATGGACAGGGAGGGATCAGCCCCAGCATTTT.

The chain couples TRBV15 to TRBJ2-1, with 7 bases aligning to TRBD1. V was clipped by 0 bases and J by 10 bases; unmatched bases: 6. Germline values: CDR1 LNHNV, CDR2 YYDKDF (reference sequence). CDR3 length equals 14 residues. The CDR3, as DNA: TGTGCCACCAGCAGAGATGTACAGGGGAAAGAGCAGTTCTTC. Translation gives CATSRDVQGKEQFF.

The gene calls are TRBV7-6 and TRBJ1-2, with 9 bases fitting TRBD1. The ends lost 5 bases at V and 4 bases at J; junction bases unmatched: 8. The CDR3 is 15 residues long. CDR1 is SGHVS and CDR2 is FNYEAQ in the germline V gene. The CDR3: CASSPGQGRLYGYTF. The CDR3 DNA follows: TGTGCCAGCAGCCCCGGACAGGGGCGACTCTATGGCTACACCTTC.

This clonotype was seen only a few times. The chain is built from TRBV2 and TRBJ1-1; D is unclear. Germline CDR1 and CDR2: SNHLY and FYNNEI. V lost 6 bases and J 1 base, leaving 9 bases between the germline ends. The CDR3 spans 13 residues. In DNA, the CDR3 is TGTGCCAGCAGGCCGACACAGAACACTGAAGCTTTCTTT. This gives the protein CASRPTQNTEAFF. Drawing the rest from reference TRBV2 and TRBJ1-1, the complete variable domain is EPEVTQTPSHQVTQMGQEVILRCVPISNHLYFYWYRQILGQKVEFLVSFYNNEISEKSEIFDDQFSVERPDGSNFTLKIRSTKLEDSAMYFCASRPTQNTEAFFGQGTRLTVV.

The gene calls are TRBV20-1 and TRBJ2-5; 8 bases are shared with TRBD1. V was pared by 3 bases and J by 1 base, with 10 bases of the junction left unmatched. Germline CDR1 reads DFQATT; CDR2 reads SNEGSKA (reference sequence). The CDR3 consists of 16 residues. CDR3 sequence (DNA): TGCAGTGCTAGTCACCATTCCGGGACAGGCCAAGAGACCCAGTACTTC. It encodes CSASHHSGTGQETQYF.

V and J are TRBV7-2 and TRBJ2-7; D gene uncertain. This CDR3 has 14 residues. The V end was cut by 5 bases, the J end by 7 bases, with 18 bases between. Germline CDR1 and CDR2: SGHTA and FQGNSA. The CDR3 loop reads CASSVISPLREQYF. In DNA form, the CDR3 reads TGTGCCAGCAGCGTCATATCCCCACTACGTGAGCAGTACTTC.

The chain couples TRBV24-1 to TRBJ2-5; TRBD2 aligns across 11 bases. Germline V gene sequence: CDR1 KGHDR, CDR2 SFDVKD. V lost 6 bases, J lost 6 bases, and 5 bases stayed unmatched. This CDR3 is 14 amino acids long. The CDR3 DNA follows: TGTGCCACCAGTCTAGCGGGAGGACAAAAGACCCAGTACTTC. Amino acid sequence: CATSLAGGQKTQYF.

The chain carries TRBV20-1 and TRBJ1-5; possible D gene TRBD1, 6 bases. The CDR3 has 15 residues. Germline-derived CDR1 and CDR2 are DFQATT and SNEGSKA (reference sequence). V was trimmed by 4 bases and J by 5 bases, leaving 18 bases between them. The CDR3 is CSAKQPGQSDQPQHF. In nucleotides, the CDR3 is TGCAGTGCTAAGCAACCAGGACAGTCGGATCAGCCCCAGCATTTT.

The chain couples TRBV10-1 to TRBJ1-5; D gene unclear. This CDR3 spans 17 amino acids. Trimming removed 3 bases from V and 1 base from J, with 16 bases in between. The germline V gene encodes CDR1 WNHNN and CDR2 SYGVQD (reference sequence). The CDR3 DNA reads as TGCGCCAGCAGTGAACCGGAATTTCGGGGAAGCAATCAGCCCCAGCATTTT. It yields the protein CASSEPEFRGSNQPQHF.

This clonotype was seen a single time. This chain uses TRBV28 with TRBJ2-4, with D hard to call. V lost 2 bases and J 1 base, leaving 9 bases between the germline ends. Germline V gene lookup returns CDR1 MDHEN and CDR2 SYDVKM. CDR3 length equals 15 residues. CDR3: CASSLSTAAKNIQYF. The CDR3 DNA reads as TGTGCCAGCAGTTTAAGCACAGCGGCCAAAAACATTCAGTACTTC.

The genes are TRBV7-3 and TRBJ2-2; 7 positions match TRBD2. CDR3 size: 16 residues. Germline CDR1 reads SGHTA; CDR2 reads FQGTGA. Trimming at V came to 4 bases and at J to 0 bases, leaving 5 bases not matched to a gene. The CDR3 region is CASSSLAGTNTGELFF. CDR3 in DNA: TGTGCCAGCAGCTCATTAGCGGGTACGAACACCGGGGAGCTGTTTTTT.

The chain is built from TRBV10-3 and TRBJ1-2; possible D gene TRBD1, 5 bases. The length of the CDR3 is 15 residues. Germline V gives CDR1 ENHRY, CDR2 SYGVKD. V lost 6 bases, J lost 8 bases, and 22 bases lay in between. The CDR3 spells CAISQGVLQGYGYTF. The CDR3 region has the DNA TGTGCCATCAGCCAAGGAGTCCTTCAGGGTTACGGCTACACCTTC.

The J gene is TRBJ2-1, the V gene TRBV12-3 or TRBV12-4, with TRBD2 matching over 9 bases. V lost 6 bases, J lost 1 base, and 4 bases stayed unmatched. The CDR3 contains 15 residues. The DNA of the CDR3 is TGTGCCAGCAGGTCGAGCGGGAGGTCCTACAATGAGCAGTTCTTC. Amino acid sequence: CASRSSGRSYNEQFF.

The CDR3 DNA follows: TGTGCCAGCAGTGGTACAGCACAGCCCCAGCATTTT. Protein: CASSGTAQPQHF. The chain has TRBV2 and TRBJ1-5; unclear D gene. The CDR3 is 12 residues long. Germline CDR1 is SNHLY and CDR2 is FYNNEI. Trimming removed 4 bases from V and 7 bases from J, with 8 bases in between.

This chain links TRBV18 with TRBJ1-1; D is possibly TRBD1 (6 bases). The CDR3 length is 15 residues. V shed 2 bases and J shed 0 bases, with 10 bases lying between them. Germline V gives CDR1 KGHSH, CDR2 LQKENI. Here the CDR3 reads CASSPSQGLNTEAFF. The CDR3 DNA is TGTGCCAGCTCACCAAGTCAGGGGTTGAACACTGAAGCTTTCTTT.

V gene TRBV21-1 combines with J gene TRBJ2-1; TRBD2 was called by the table and not checked on the DNA. TRBV21-1 is marked as a pseudogene. The CDR3 is made up of 17 amino acids. This CDR3 reads CASSKRASGITYNEQFF. The CDR3 region has the DNA TGTGCCAGCAGCAAAAGGGCTAGCGGGATCACCTACAATGAGCAGTTCTTC.